This TCR beta chain was found in a study of beta chain features in type 1 diabetes. Study-level results: Among patients with Type 1 diabetes, TCRB CDR3s were moderately but significantly shorter in every one of the four CD4+ subsets. A definitive answer on HLA type influencing TCRB rearrangement was not reached here.

Only a few counts were recorded for this clone. The antigen remains undetermined. Investigators reverse transcribed all isolated RNA, so they sequenced expressed TCRB transcripts. The protocol was immunoSEQ multiplex PCR, while the TCRdb copy is restricted to in-frame clones and leaves out a portion. The repertoire holds 250,000 to 350,000 clones, with more than 9.5% as singletons. The length of the CDR3 is 16 residues. Germline CDR1 LGHNA, CDR2 YSLEER. V lost 0 bases and J lost 7, with 15 bases in between. V is TRBV4-3 and J is TRBJ1-4; D is possibly TRBD1 (6 bases). This receptor was identified in a woman younger than 45 in good health. Sequencing was carried out using naive CD4+ T cells from blood. Here the CDR3 reads CASSQDSGVRGEKLFF. CDR3 nucleotide sequence: TGCGCCAGCAGCCAAGATTCAGGGGTACGGGGTGAAAAACTGTTTTTT.